Listed below are T cell receptor beta chains from one sample, sequenced in a study of TIL therapy for anti-PD-1-resistant metastatic lung cancer. Clones were sequenced by immunoSEQ multiplex PCR, and TCRdb holds only the in-frame ones, with some missing. The sample lists 60,000 or so clones; about two thirds were seen once. Sequencing was performed on blood, taken at baseline. These receptors were collected from a person aged 25 to 85 with non-small cell lung cancer. Both conserved end residues are part of each CDR3. Fields, in order: CDR3 protein, CDR3 DNA, J gene, D gene, clone size, V gene. A D gene is named only where the DNA matches it firmly. Size values are once, few and many counts, or a class for expanded clones, and some rows have none.

CASGQGVGGSPLHF,TGTGCCAGCGGACAGGGTGTAGGTGGTTCACCCCTCCACTTT,TRBJ1-6,TRBD1,NA,TRBV6-6
CASSMPLMDTEAFF,TGTGCCAGTAGTATGCCGTTGATGGACACTGAAGCTTTCTTT,TRBJ1-1,NA,few,TRBV19
CASSVNRDTEAFF,TGTGCCAGTAGTGTCAACAGGGACACTGAAGCTTTCTTT,TRBJ1-1,NA,NA,TRBV19
CASSEVGTGSIEAFF,TGTGCCAGCAGTGAAGTTGGGACAGGGAGTATTGAAGCTTTCTTT,TRBJ1-1,TRBD1,NA,TRBV6-1
CASSFYGQGALGNQETQYF,TGCGCCAGCAGCTTCTATGGACAGGGGGCCCTAGGTAACCAAGAGACCCAGTACTTC,TRBJ2-5,TRBD1,once,TRBV5-1
CASSGTFTGELFF,TGTGCCAGCAGTGGGACTTTTACCGGGGAGCTGTTTTTT,TRBJ2-2,NA,few,TRBV25-1
CASTRPGQGSNEQFF,TGTGCCAGCACCCGACCGGGACAGGGGTCCAATGAGCAGTTCTTC,TRBJ2-1,TRBD1,NA,TRBV6-5
CASSIVGGFSGNTIYF,TGTGCCAGTAGTATAGTGGGCGGATTCTCTGGAAACACCATATATTTT,TRBJ1-3,NA,NA,TRBV19
CASSSGLAESDTQYF,TGCGCCAGCAGTTCCGGACTAGCGGAATCAGATACGCAGTATTTT,TRBJ2-3,TRBD2,NA,TRBV5-1
CASSFTGGPDTQYF,TGTGCCAGCAGCTTCACGGGGGGGCCAGATACGCAGTATTTT,TRBJ2-3,TRBD2,NA,TRBV5-5
CASSLGNAYNSPLHF,TGCGCCAGCAGCTTGGGGAACGCCTATAATTCACCCCTCCACTTT,TRBJ1-6,NA,few,TRBV5-1
CSVEGKTGSPYEQYF,TGCAGCGTTGAAGGGAAGACAGGGAGCCCCTACGAGCAGTACTTC,TRBJ2-7,TRBD1,NA,TRBV29-1
CASSARPSGRKDLGEQYF,TGTGCCAGCAGCGCCCGCCCTAGCGGGAGGAAGGATCTTGGCGAGCAGTACTTC,TRBJ2-7,TRBD2,NA,TRBV7-9
CAWSRDRGSQPQHF,TGTGCCTGGAGCCGGGACAGGGGAAGTCAGCCCCAGCATTTT,TRBJ1-5,TRBD1,NA,TRBV30
CASSEGTSGKQFF,TGTGCCAGCAGTGAAGGGACTAGCGGGAAACAGTTCTTC,TRBJ2-1,TRBD2,NA,TRBV2
CAIRGLAGQAYNEQFF,TGTGCCATCAGGGGACTAGCGGGACAAGCCTACAATGAGCAGTTCTTC,TRBJ2-1,TRBD2,NA,TRBV10-3
CASSLRGKVDTQYF,TGTGCCAGCAGCCTCAGGGGAAAAGTGGATACGCAGTATTTT,TRBJ2-3,NA,NA,TRBV7-6
CASSRVAGGNNEQFF,TGTGCCAGCAGTCGGGTGGCGGGGGGGAACAATGAGCAGTTCTTC,TRBJ2-1,TRBD2,once,TRBV6-6
CASSIDFRTYEQYF,TGTGCCAGTAGTATTGACTTCCGTACTTACGAGCAGTACTTC,TRBJ2-7,NA,NA,TRBV19
CAWNRQGTEAFF,TGTGCCTGGAATCGGCAGGGCACTGAAGCTTTCTTT,TRBJ1-1,NA,NA,TRBV30
CATSRRETQYF,TGTGCCACCAGCAGGCGAGAGACCCAGTACTTC,TRBJ2-5,NA,NA,TRBV15
CASRIDSRVGYNEQFF,TGTGCCAGCAGAATTGATTCAAGGGTTGGCTACAATGAGCAGTTCTTC,TRBJ2-1,NA,NA,TRBV27
CASSLSGIDSPLHF,TGTGCCAGTAGTTTGTCAGGGATAGATTCACCCCTCCACTTT,TRBJ1-6,NA,NA,TRBV19
CAISDVREGPEVYF,TGTGCCATCAGTGACGTTCGGGAGGGCCCGGAGGTGTACTTC,TRBJ2-7,TRBD2,once,TRBV10-3
CASTLTDGADTQYF,TGCGCCAGCACGCTAACTGACGGGGCAGATACGCAGTATTTT,TRBJ2-3,NA,NA,TRBV5-1
CASSLAQGLLSGANVLTF,TGTGCCAGCAGCTTGGCTCAGGGTCTCCTCTCTGGGGCCAACGTCCTGACTTTC,TRBJ2-6,NA,NA,TRBV5-5
CASSSGADGETQYF,TGCGCCAGCAGTAGTGGAGCAGATGGGGAGACCCAGTACTTC,TRBJ2-5,NA,NA,TRBV5-1
CASSERQTQYF,TGTGCCAGCAGTGAAAGGCAGACCCAGTACTTC,TRBJ2-5,NA,few,TRBV2
CASSPEGLAGAQETQYF,TGTGCCAGCAGCCCCGAAGGACTAGCGGGAGCCCAAGAGACCCAGTACTTC,TRBJ2-5,TRBD2,few,TRBV7-2
CASSPSGGASTDTQYF,TGTGCCAGCAGCCCTAGCGGGGGAGCTAGCACAGATACGCAGTATTTT,TRBJ2-3,TRBD2,NA,TRBV5-4
CASSDPYNEQFF,TGTGCCAGCAGCGACCCGTACAATGAGCAGTTCTTC,TRBJ2-1,NA,NA,TRBV13
CASSLGQGDQPQHF,TGCGCCAGCAGTCTCGGACAGGGGGATCAGCCCCAGCATTTT,TRBJ1-5,TRBD1,NA,TRBV5-1
CASSEGGNQPQHF,TGTGCCAGCTCAGAAGGAGGCAATCAGCCCCAGCATTTT,TRBJ1-5,NA,few,TRBV18